The rows below give T cell receptor beta chains drawn from one sample of a study of T-cell reconstitution after alpha-beta-depleted transplantation in children. TCRdb passed the PCR reads through MiXCR, listing each CDR3 protein once. The sample gives about a million distinct CDR3 sequences, 25% to 35% of which show up once; under 30% is in the top ten. The specimen was PBMCs, mostly from graft donor cells, collected 360 days after TCRalphabeta/CD19-depleted stem cell transplant. These receptors all come from a boy younger than two who had a stem cell transplant for SCID, so the T cells may come from the graft donor. Both conserved end residues are part of each CDR3. A D gene is named only where the DNA matches it firmly. Size is stated for part of the rows, as once, few or many counts, or as a class when the clone is expanded.

>TRBV6-5|TRBJ2-1|-|TRBD1
TGTGCCAGCAGTTTCGACAGGGGCCATGAGCAGTTCTTC
CASSFDRGHEQFF
>TRBV20-1|TRBJ2-7|few|-
TGCAGTGCATCAACCGGGATCTACGAGCAGTACTTC
CSASTGIYEQYF
>TRBV7-9|TRBJ1-4|-|-
TGTGCCAGCAGCTTAGGGACAGATAATGAAAAACTGTTTTTT
CASSLGTDNEKLFF
>TRBV20-1|TRBJ2-5|-|-
TGCAGTGCCCAGACAGGACCCCCAGAGACCCAGTACTTC
CSAQTGPPETQYF
>TRBV28|TRBJ2-6|-|TRBD1
TGTGCCAGCAGCCGACAGGGCGGCTCTGGGGCCAACGTCCTGACTTTC
CASSRQGGSGANVLTF
>TRBV18|TRBJ1-3|-|TRBD1
TGTGCCAGCTCAACAGTACAACAGGGGGCAGGAAACACCATATATTTT
CASSTVQQGAGNTIYF
>TRBV20-1|TRBJ1-2|-|-
TGCAGTGCTAGACTCCCGGCAGACAGCTATGGCTACACCTTC
CSARLPADSYGYTF
>TRBV25-1|TRBJ2-4|-|-
TGTGCCAGCAGTGAATCGTGGGGAAACATTCAGTACTTC
CASSESWGNIQYF
>TRBV28|TRBJ2-7|-|-
TGTGCCAGCAGTTTATACGGGGGCTCCTCTTACGAGCAGTACTTC
CASSLYGGSSYEQYF
>TRBV6-4|TRBJ2-3|-|-
TGTGCCAGCAGTGAGAGGGGGAACGGCGATACGCAGTATTTT
CASSERGNGDTQYF
>TRBV11-3|TRBJ1-1|-|TRBD1
TGTGCCAGCAGCTTAGATGGGAACAGGGGCGCTGAAGCTTTCTTT
CASSLDGNRGAEAFF
>TRBV12-3/TRBV12-4|TRBJ2-7|-|TRBD1
TGTGCCAGCAGTAGGACAGGGATCCGCGGCTACGAGCAGTACTTC
CASSRTGIRGYEQYF